These T cell receptor beta chains were read from a single sample in a study of T cells after posttransplantation cyclophosphamide. Libraries were prepared by immunoSEQ multiplex PCR; TCRdb keeps only in-frame clonotypes and omits some of them. The table records 19,000 or so clones, 95% to 99% of them present only once. The sequencing sample was made of naive CD8+ T cells sorted from PBMCs. All receptors come from a man aged 40-55 years in good health, CMV-negative, and a related stem cell transplant donor. Each CDR3 is given with its conserved first and last residue. Each record gives: clone size, D gene, V gene, CDR3 length, J gene, CDR3 DNA, CDR3 protein. D genes are given only for firm matches. Clone sizes are given selectively: once, few, many, or a class where the clone is expanded.

-	TRBD1	TRBV28	18	TRBJ1-1	TGTGCCAGCAGCCCCGGGGGTAACCGGGACAGGGAGAACACTGAAGCTTTCTTT	CASSPGGNRDRENTEAFF
-	-	TRBV5-8	14	TRBJ2-7	TGTGCCAGCAGCTTAGGCGGGAACATCTACGAGCAGTACTTC	CASSLGGNIYEQYF
-	-	TRBV7-7	13	TRBJ2-1	TGTGCCAGCAGTTACGGCGGTAACAATGAGCAGTTCTTC	CASSYGGNNEQFF
once	TRBD1	TRBV18	17	TRBJ2-1	TGTGCCAGCTCACCAGAGCCGGGACAGGGGGGGAGCAATGAGCAGTTCTTC	CASSPEPGQGGSNEQFF
-	TRBD2	TRBV5-5	15	TRBJ2-4	TGTGCCAGCAGCTTGCTCGGGACTAGCGGATATCTAGGGTACTTC	CASSLLGTSGYLGYF
-	-	TRBV13	14	TRBJ1-2	TGTGCCAGCAGCTTAGGTGCCAGGCCGGATGGCTACACCTTC	CASSLGARPDGYTF
once	TRBD2	TRBV30	14	TRBJ2-1	TGTGCCTGGACTGGGGGAGGGACCTACAATGAGCAGTTCTTC	CAWTGGGTYNEQFF
-	TRBD2	TRBV11-3	17	TRBJ2-2	TGTGCCAGCAGCGGGGGGACTAGCGGGAGTACGACCGGGGAGCTGTTTTTT	CASSGGTSGSTTGELFF
once	-	TRBV9	15	TRBJ2-3	TGTGCCAGCAGCGTAGTTGGGGCCGCCACAGATACGCAGTATTTT	CASSVVGAATDTQYF
-	TRBD2	TRBV27	16	TRBJ2-3	TGTGCCAGCAGTCCTGTAGCGGGAGGAGTTTCAGATACGCAGTATTTT	CASSPVAGGVSDTQYF
-	-	TRBV25-1	17	TRBJ2-2	TGTGCCAGCAGTGACCCAGGGGAGGGTAGGTGGACCGGGGAGCTGTTTTTT	CASSDPGEGRWTGELFF
-	TRBD2	TRBV5-1	17	TRBJ2-1	TGCGCCAGCAGCTTGGAGGGACTAGCGGGAGTGAGAAATGAGCAGTTCTTC	CASSLEGLAGVRNEQFF
-	TRBD1	TRBV5-1	16	TRBJ1-4	TGCGCCAGCAGCTTGGCGGCAGGGGGCACTAATGAAAAACTGTTTTTT	CASSLAAGGTNEKLFF
-	TRBD2	TRBV19	15	TRBJ2-1	TGTGCCAGTAGTATACTGCGGGAGGGAGGGAATGAGCAGTTCTTC	CASSILREGGNEQFF
-	-	TRBV19	13	TRBJ1-1	TGTGCCAGTAGTATGAGTATGAACACTGAAGCTTTCTTT	CASSMSMNTEAFF
-	TRBD1	TRBV5-3	13	TRBJ2-5	TGTGCCAGAAGCGGGACAGGGGGAAAGACCCAGTACTTC	CARSGTGGKTQYF
-	TRBD1	TRBV27	14	TRBJ1-1	TGTGCCAGCAGTCCCGGGACAGGGCTTACTGAAGCTTTCTTT	CASSPGTGLTEAFF
-	-	TRBV15	14	TRBJ1-2	TGTGCCACCAGCAGAGTAGGAGGATTCTATGGCTACACCTTC	CATSRVGGFYGYTF
-	TRBD2	TRBV5-1	17	TRBJ2-7	TGCGCCAGCAGCCAAGATCCGGGACTAGCGGGGGCCTACGAGCAGTACTTC	CASSQDPGLAGAYEQYF
-	-	TRBV7-6	14	TRBJ1-1	TGTGCCAGCAGCTTGTGGGCTGAGAACACTGAAGCTTTCTTT	CASSLWAENTEAFF
once	-	TRBV19	12	TRBJ1-1	TGTGCCAGTAGTGCAGCGGGTACTGAAGCTTTCTTT	CASSAAGTEAFF
-	-	TRBV9	17	TRBJ2-2	TGTGCCAGCAGCGTAGAAGCAGGGGTGGATGGCACCGGGGAGCTGTTTTTT	CASSVEAGVDGTGELFF
-	-	TRBV19	15	TRBJ2-5	TGTGCCAGTAGTATAGGACTAGTAATGGTCGAGACCCAGTACTTC	CASSIGLVMVETQYF
-	-	TRBV5-6	14	TRBJ2-7	TGTGCCAGCAGGTCCGGTAGGACTTCATACGAGCAGTACTTC	CASRSGRTSYEQYF
-	-	TRBV29-1	13	TRBJ2-2	TGCAGCGTAAGCCCCGGAGACACCGGGGAGCTGTTTTTT	CSVSPGDTGELFF
-	TRBD1	TRBV5-1	15	TRBJ1-4	TGCGCCAGCAGCTTAGGGACAGGGGTGGAAGAAAAACTGTTTTTT	CASSLGTGVEEKLFF
-	TRBD1	TRBV15	15	TRBJ2-7	TGTGCCACCAGAGACGGACAGGGGGCAAGGGACGAGCAGTACTTC	CATRDGQGARDEQYF
-	-	TRBV20-1	11	TRBJ2-5	TGCAGTGCTAATGGAGGGGAGACCCAGTACTTC	CSANGGETQYF
-	-	TRBV5-4	12	TRBJ2-1	TGTGCCAGCAGCTTGGTCAGCAATGAGCAGTTCTTC	CASSLVSNEQFF
-	TRBD1	TRBV28	14	TRBJ2-7	TGTGCCAGCACCCCAACCACAGGGGGCAACGAGCAGTACTTC	CASTPTTGGNEQYF
once	TRBD1	TRBV7-8	12	TRBJ1-1	TGTGCCAGCAGCAGTGGGACAGATGAAGCTTTCTTT	CASSSGTDEAFF
-	-	TRBV6-5	11	TRBJ2-7	TGTGCCAGCAGTCTAGGGAGCGAGCAGTACTTC	CASSLGSEQYF
-	-	TRBV28	13	TRBJ2-1	TGTGCCAGCAGTTTAGGTAGAAACAATGAGCAGTTCTTC	CASSLGRNNEQFF
-	-	TRBV28	12	TRBJ2-2	TGTGCCAGCAGTACGGGGGTGGGGGAGCTGTTTTTT	CASSTGVGELFF
-	TRBD2	TRBV4-1	18	TRBJ2-1	TGCGCCAGCAGCCAGACAGGACTAGCGGAAAGCTCCTACAATGAGCAGTTCTTC	CASSQTGLAESSYNEQFF
once	TRBD1	TRBV5-1	15	TRBJ1-2	TGCGCCAGCAGCTTGGCCCCCGGGACAGGCCATGGCTACACCTTC	CASSLAPGTGHGYTF
-	-	TRBV9	17	TRBJ2-1	TGTGCCAGCAGCGTTAACGCCAATTATAGCTCCTACAATGAGCAGTTCTTC	CASSVNANYSSYNEQFF
-	TRBD2	TRBV10-2	15	TRBJ2-1	TGCGCCAGCAGTCACAGGACTAGCGGGAGTGATGAGCAGTTCTTC	CASSHRTSGSDEQFF
-	-	TRBV7-3	14	TRBJ2-1	TGTGCCAGCAGCTTAAGAGGAGGGGACAATGAGCAGTTCTTC	CASSLRGGDNEQFF
-	-	TRBV6-6	16	TRBJ1-5	TGTGCCAGCAGTTACGGGGGGTTTCGCGGCAATCAGCCCCAGCATTTT	CASSYGGFRGNQPQHF